The 6 T cell receptor beta chains in this list originate from one sample, sequenced in a study of tumor and adjacent non-tumor tissue in lung cancer. TCRbeta libraries were built with three rounds of nested PCR, modified from ARM-PCR. TCRdb redid the calling of the multiplex PCR reads with MiXCR, one entry per CDR3 protein. Among 200,000 or so distinct CDR3 sequences listed, about 71% were seen once. RNA was extracted from bulk tissue without any cell sorting. The specimen sequenced was lung tumor tissue. Receptors originate from a man aged 60 to 75 with non-small cell lung cancer.

The table lists this clonotype with a count of one. One junction end does not reproduce the germline sequence, and a read error may be involved. The chain has TRBV24-1 and TRBJ2-1; D is tentatively TRBD1 or TRBD2 (6 bases each). The CDR3 sequence is 14 residues long. The germline CDR1 and CDR2 sequences are KGHDR and SFDVKD. CDR3 sequence: CATNGGGTNNEHFF. CDR3 in DNA: TGTGCCACCAACGGAGGGGGAACCAACAATGAGCACTTCTTC.

With regard to this clonotype: A much larger clone lies one base from this, so it may be a read error. This chain connects TRBV4-2 to TRBJ2-5; tentatively, D is TRBD2 (5 bases). The CDR3 is 14 amino acids. Germline assignment: CDR1 LGHNA and CDR2 YNFKEQ. In DNA form, the CDR3 reads TGTGCCAGCAGCCAAGGTTCCGGGAAAGAGACCCAGTGCTTC. Encoded protein: CASSQGSGKETQCF.

This clonotype was counted once. Possible read error: a much larger clone is one base away. The chain joins TRBV20-1 to TRBJ2-5; D not resolved. Germline CDR1 DFQATT, CDR2 SNEGSKA (reference sequence). The CDR3 sequence is 14 residues long. Trimming took 3 bases from V and 9 from J, leaving 20 bases between them. The chain's CDR3 is CSARTLRKERAQYF. The DNA for the CDR3 is TGCAGTGCTAGGACCCTGAGGAAGGAAAGGGCCCAGTACTTC.

This clonotype occurred once. This may stem from a read error, because a much larger clone lies one nucleotide away. This rearrangement joins TRBV6-2 or TRBV6-3 to TRBJ2-5; 7 positions match TRBD2. This CDR3 is built from 15 residues. The V gene's germline CDR1 is MNHEY and CDR2 SVGEGT. Here the CDR3 DNA reads TGTGCCAGCAGTTACTCGTCGCGGGAGATGGAGACCCTGTACTTC. It is translated as CASSYSSREMETLYF.

There are a few counts of this clonotype. The V gene is TRBV11-2, the J gene TRBJ2-3; D not certain. Germline CDR1 and CDR2: SGHAT and FQNNGV. The CDR3 is 14 residues long. The V end lost 8 bases, the J end lost 2 bases, and 14 bases lay between the germline ends. CDR3 bases: TGTGCCAGCCAACCCGTCCGGTTCACAGATACGCAGTATTTT. Its protein is CASQPVRFTDTQYF.

The chain uses TRBV5-4 and TRBJ2-3, with 10 bases that match TRBD1. V lost 10 bases, J lost 4 bases, and 15 bases stayed unmatched. Germline V gene sequence: CDR1 SGHNT, CDR2 YYREEE (reference sequence). This CDR3 comprises 16 residues. The DNA of the CDR3 is TGTGCCGGCGGACGCCGGTGGGACAGGGGATCAGATACGCAGTATTTT. Its protein product is CAGGRRWDRGSDTQYF.